This T cell receptor (beta chain) was sequenced for a study of response to subunit inactivated influenza vaccine. CDR1 is SQVTM and CDR2 is ANQGSEA in the germline V gene. This CDR3 has 16 residues. V was clipped by 5 bases and J by 6 bases, with 24 bases between them. Overall study results and limits: Authors suggested few new T cells are recruited by each seasonal influenza vaccination.

As to this clonotype: Its matching antigen is unknown.

TCRdb reanalysed the RT-PCR reads using MiXCR and keeps one entry per CDR3 protein. The sample holds roughly 670,000 distinct CDR3 sequences, 11% to 15% seen once. The chain recombines TRBV29-1 with TRBJ2-3; D unclear. This receptor was identified in a man aged 50 to 60 who received an inactivated influenza vaccine. The material sequenced was PBMCs from blood, taken around 14 days before vaccination. The CDR3 loop reads CSVYCTSGSTRDTQYF. DNA for the CDR3: TGCAGCGTTTACTGTACCTCTGGGTCCACACGGGATACGCAGTATTTT.